This TCR beta chain was profiled in a study of cytomegalovirus exposure and HLA in healthy donors. 13 Jbeta primers and 60 Vbeta primers were used for the PCR. Libraries were prepared by immunoSEQ multiplex PCR; TCRdb keeps only in-frame clonotypes and omits some of them. The profile shows 100,000 to 150,000 clones, over 60% of them singletons. General study findings and limits: The classifier, whose performance was assessed in both the original and validation cohorts, reportedly diagnosed cytomegalovirus status with high specificity and sensitivity. In a later analysis, HLA-associated TCR beta chains were more clonally expanded than equally common others.

This CDR3 region has 15 residues. Germline lookup yields CDR1 SGHDT and CDR2 YYEEEE. Turning to this clone: Its antigen remains unknown. A junction boundary mismatches the germline segment, possibly from a read error.

V is TRBV5-6 and J is TRBJ2-4; TRBD1 might be the D (6 bases). The clonotype originates from a male donor in good health and CMV-seropositive. Sequencing input: PBMCs. The CDR3 spells CASSSGQLTKNSQYF. The CDR3 nucleotides read TGTGCCAGCAGTTCAGGACAGCTCACCAAAAACAGTCAGTACTTC.